These 25 T cell receptor beta chains came from one sample sequenced in a study of cytomegalovirus exposure and HLA in healthy donors (dated by TCRdb to about 2017). To prepare the library, the immunoSEQ multiplex PCR assay was applied. For the multiplex PCR, a mixture combining 60 forward primers for TCR Vbeta segments and 13 reverse primers for TCR Jbeta segments was used. What TCRdb holds here is the immuneACCESS table cut down to in-frame rearrangements. Part of the clones is not present; checked against another copy, under half of the missing clones reflect an unresolved V gene, and the others are unexplained. This sample has fewer than 300,000 clones in its table, and roughly 89% of those were observed once. Of the sample, roughly 4% is held by the ten largest clones. Material: PBMCs. The receptor source for this set is a man aged 40-49 years in good health and CMV-seropositive.

This clone was recorded once. The chain combines TRBV9 with TRBJ2-1, with D tentatively TRBD2 (7 bases). V gave up 0 bases and J gave up 8 bases, with 15 bases separating them. The germline V gene encodes CDR1 SGDLS and CDR2 YYNGEE. CDR3 size: 15 residues. The CDR3: CASSVAGGAGYEQFF. CDR3 bases: TGTGCCAGCAGCGTAGCGGGGGGCGCTGGGTATGAGCAGTTCTTC.

The gene calls are TRBV27 and TRBJ2-4, with TRBD1 matching over 9 bases. Germline V gene sequence: CDR1 MNHEY, CDR2 SMNVEV (reference sequence). Trimming cost V 6 bases and J 8 bases; bases outside gene matches: 5. The CDR3 covers 13 residues. This CDR3 is CASSRDRVDIQYF. The DNA for the CDR3 is TGTGCCAGCAGCCGGGACAGGGTGGACATTCAGTACTTC.

This sequence joins TRBV28 and TRBJ2-7; TRBD1 agrees at 9 bases. The CDR3 has 14 residues. Germline V gene sequence: CDR1 MDHEN, CDR2 SYDVKM. V shed 5 bases, J shed 2 bases, and the junction held 4 bases outside the gene matches. DNA for the CDR3: TGTGCCAGCAGTCCCGGGACAGGGACCTACGAGCAGTACTTC. This gives the protein CASSPGTGTYEQYF.

The chain has TRBV28 and TRBJ2-2; the match to TRBD2 covers 15 bases. The CDR3 runs to 18 residues. CDR1 is MDHEN and CDR2 is SYDVKM in the germline V gene. V lost 5 bases to trimming and J lost 6 bases; unmatched junction nucleotides: 10. The CDR3 DNA reads TGTGCCAGCAGTACCGGACTAGCGGGAGGGTGGGACGCCGGGGAGCTGTTTTTT. Its translation: CASSTGLAGGWDAGELFF.

In DNA, the CDR3 is TGTGCCACCCTGGGAGGGGGAGGCGACAATGAGCAGTTCTTC. It yields the protein CATLGGGGDNEQFF. The chain uses TRBV15 and TRBJ2-1, with D tentatively TRBD2 (7 bases). Germline assignment: CDR1 LNHNV and CDR2 YYDKDF (reference sequence). Deletions cut 8 bases from V and 5 bases from J, with 16 bases between. This CDR3 contains 14 residues.

The chain is built from TRBV5-1 and TRBJ2-7; 9 nucleotides align to TRBD1. With 2 bases clipped from V and 6 bases from J, the junction kept 3 bases outside the gene matches. Per the germline V gene, CDR1 is SGHRS and CDR2 is YFSETQ. The CDR3 has 13 amino acids. In nucleotides, the CDR3 is TGCGCCAGCAGCTTAACAGGGGGCGGCGAGCAGTACTTC. Residues: CASSLTGGGEQYF. Filled out from reference TRBV5-1 and TRBJ2-7, the complete variable domain reads KAGVTQTPRYLIKTRGQQVTLSCSPISGHRSVSWYQQTPGQGLQFLFEYFSETQRNKGNFPGRFSGRQFSNSRSEMNVSTLELGDSALYLCASSLTGGGEQYFGPGTRLTVT.

CDR3 in amino acids: CASSRGRDGYTF. The CDR3 nucleotides are TGTGCCAGCAGCAGGGGGCGGGATGGCTACACCTTC. V is TRBV5-4 and J is TRBJ1-2, with 7 bases matching TRBD1. With 4 bases clipped from V and 6 bases from J, the junction kept 3 bases outside the gene matches. The germline V gene has CDR1 SGHNT and CDR2 YYREEE (reference sequence). The CDR3 sequence is 12 residues long.

CDR3 protein: CASSQEPLAGHMQYF. The DNA for the CDR3 is TGTGCCAGCAGCCAAGAACCCCTAGCGGGCCATATGCAGTACTTC. This rearrangement joins TRBV4-2 to TRBJ2-7, with 8 positions matching TRBD2. V shed 0 bases, J shed 9 bases, and the junction held 10 bases outside the gene matches. The length of the CDR3 is 15 residues. Per the germline V gene, CDR1 is LGHNA and CDR2 is YNFKEQ.

The chain couples TRBV18 to TRBJ2-2, with 7 bases aligning to TRBD2. Germline V gene data show CDR1 as KGHSH and CDR2 as LQKENI. The CDR3 consists of 15 residues. V was pared by 3 bases and J by 4 bases, with 5 bases of the junction left unmatched. CDR3 in DNA: TGTGCCAGCTCACCGGCGGGAGCAAGCACCGGGGAGCTGTTTTTT. Encoded protein: CASSPAGASTGELFF.

The V gene is TRBV10-3, the J gene TRBJ2-2, with a possible D match to TRBD2 (5 bases). CDR3 length equals 14 residues. Germline CDR1 and CDR2: ENHRY and SYGVKD. V lost 3 bases and J 6 bases, leaving 11 bases between the germline ends. CDR3 loop: CAISDLALAGELFF. As DNA, the CDR3 is TGTGCCATCAGTGACCTAGCATTGGCCGGGGAGCTGTTTTTT.

V usage is TRBV29-1 and J usage is TRBJ2-1, with 9 bases lining up with TRBD2. V dropped 6 bases and J dropped 5; count of bases not matched to a gene: 8. The germline CDR1 and CDR2 sequences are SQVTM and ANQGSEA. The CDR3 has 14 residues. CDR3 sequence (DNA): TGCAGCGTCACCGGGACTAGCACGGACAATGAGCAGTTCTTC. Encoded protein: CSVTGTSTDNEQFF.

This clone appeared once. The gene calls are TRBV11-2 and TRBJ2-5; weak D call: TRBD2 (5 bases). The CDR3 loop spans 15 amino acids. Germline CDR1 is SGHAT and CDR2 is FQNNGV. The V and J ends lost 7 bases and 7 bases respectively, with 22 bases between them. The CDR3 DNA reads as TGTGCCAGCAAGGAGGAAGAACTAGTTTTTAGGACCCAGTACTTC. Translation: CASKEEELVFRTQYF.

This clone was observed a single time. The gene calls are TRBV4-1 and TRBJ2-1; D call uncertain. V was clipped by 3 bases and J by 5 bases, with 11 bases between them. The CDR3 runs to 14 residues. Germline V gives CDR1 MGHRA, CDR2 YSYEKL. CDR3 in DNA: TGCGCCAGCAGCCAGATTGACACGGACAATGAGCAGTTCTTC. Translating gives CASSQIDTDNEQFF.

This chain uses TRBV19 with TRBJ1-5; a weak D match, TRBD1 (6 bases). Germline V gene data show CDR1 as LNHDA and CDR2 as SQIVND (reference sequence). V was cut by 5 bases and J by 6 bases, with 17 bases left in between. The CDR3 contains 15 residues. CDR3 in DNA: TGTGCCAGTAGTGAGCTACAGGGTTTCGGTCAGCCCCAGCATTTT. Translation: CASSELQGFGQPQHF.

This clone was observed a single time. This rearrangement joins TRBV6-5 to TRBJ1-1; no firm D call. This CDR3 spans 13 amino acids. Trimming left V 3 bases short and J 1 base short, with 6 bases between. Germline V gene sequence: CDR1 MNHEY, CDR2 SVGAGI. The CDR3 loop is CASSYRRNTEAFF. CDR3 bases: TGTGCCAGCAGTTATCGCAGGAACACTGAAGCTTTCTTT.

Details on this clone: One junction end does not reproduce the germline sequence, and a read error may be involved. The rearrangement uses TRBV7-2 and TRBJ2-3, with D possibly TRBD2 on 6 matching bases. Germline values: CDR1 SGHTA, CDR2 FQGNSA. CDR3 length: 14 residues. The CDR3 nucleotides read TGTGCCAGCAGTTTAGACGGGAGTACAGATACGCAGTATTTT. Amino acids: CASSLDGSTDTQYF.

The chain uses TRBV5-1 and TRBJ1-6; a weak D match, TRBD1 (5 bases). Trimming cost V 4 bases and J 12 bases, with 14 bases left between them. CDR3 length: 13 amino acids. Germline V gene lookup returns CDR1 SGHRS and CDR2 YFSETQ. The CDR3 DNA is TGCGCCAGCAGCCCCGCCTCGCAGGGACCCCTCCACTTT. Translation gives CASSPASQGPLHF.

V usage is TRBV28 and J usage is TRBJ2-1, with 11 bases fitting TRBD2. Germline CDR1 reads MDHEN; CDR2 reads SYDVKM. V shed 0 bases and J 12 bases; nucleotides not matched to a gene: 22. The CDR3 is made up of 20 amino acids. CDR3 region: CASSLWGGGPGLAALRGQFF. The CDR3 nucleotides read TGTGCCAGCAGTTTATGGGGTGGGGGTCCGGGACTAGCGGCACTTCGTGGGCAGTTCTTC.

This clone has only a few counts. V and J are TRBV30 and TRBJ2-5, with D perhaps TRBD2 (6 bases). CDR1 and CDR2 (germline): GTSNPN, SVGIG (reference sequence). The CDR3 length is 13 residues. V dropped 7 bases and J dropped 3 bases, with 15 bases sitting between them. CDR3 sequence reads: CAFGPGVKETQYF. The CDR3 DNA reads as TGTGCCTTCGGACCGGGGGTAAAAGAGACCCAGTACTTC.

V usage is TRBV28 and J usage is TRBJ2-7, with 7 bases matching TRBD2. The germline CDR1 and CDR2 sequences are MDHEN and SYDVKM. The CDR3 sequence is 14 residues long. Trimming cost V 2 bases and J 4 bases; bases outside gene matches: 5. CDR3 residues: CASSLRGDGYEQYF. The CDR3 region has the DNA TGTGCCAGCAGTTTACGGGGGGACGGGTACGAGCAGTACTTC.

The chain combines TRBV28 with TRBJ1-1; TRBD1 aligns across 9 bases. The junction had 6 bases not matched to a gene; V was cut back by 6 bases and J by 1 base. Germline V gene sequence: CDR1 MDHEN, CDR2 SYDVKM. The CDR3 contains 15 residues. The chain's CDR3 is CASRPETGGNTEAFF. In DNA form, the CDR3 reads TGTGCCAGCAGACCGGAGACAGGGGGGAACACTGAAGCTTTCTTT.

This chain uses TRBV7-2 with TRBJ2-7, with D possibly TRBD2 on 6 matching bases. CDR1 SGHTA and CDR2 FQGNSA come from the germline V gene. Trimming cost V 1 base and J 4 bases, with 14 bases left between them. The CDR3 runs 15 residues. CDR3 DNA: TGTGCCAGCAGCTTAGGATTAGCGGCCGCGTACGAGCAGTACTTC. Translating gives CASSLGLAAAYEQYF.

The chain joins TRBV6-6 to TRBJ2-1; D possibly corresponds to TRBD1 (8 bases). Trimming left V 6 bases short and J 0 bases short, with 15 bases between. The CDR3 extends over 16 amino acids. In germline, CDR1 is MNHNY, CDR2 SVGAGI (reference sequence). The CDR3 DNA is TGTGCCAGCAGACCTACAGGGGGGGCCTCCTACAATGAGCAGTTCTTC. Its protein is CASRPTGGASYNEQFF.

The chain couples TRBV6-6 to TRBJ1-2; perhaps TRBD1 as D (6 bases). Trimming left V 6 bases short and J 0 bases short, with 17 bases between. The CDR3 extends over 16 amino acids. Looked up from germline, CDR1 is MNHNY and CDR2 is SVGAGI (reference sequence). CDR3 DNA: TGTGCCAGCAGCCCCTCTCGGACAGTAGCTAACTATGGCTACACCTTC. It is translated as CASSPSRTVANYGYTF.

This clone appeared a single time. The genes are TRBV28 and TRBJ2-1; a weak D match, TRBD2 (6 bases). Germline V CDR1 and CDR2: MDHEN, SYDVKM. There are 16 residues in the CDR3. Trimming stripped 6 bases from V and 2 bases from J, with 17 bases between. The DNA of the CDR3 is TGTGCCAGCAGCGACGGGCCGGGACTCACCTACAATGAGCAGTTCTTC. Protein product: CASSDGPGLTYNEQFF. Complete variable domain (other parts from reference TRBV28 and TRBJ2-1): DVKVTQSSRYLVKRTGEKVFLECVQDMDHENMFWYRQDPGLGLRLIYFSYDVKMKEKGDIPEGYSVSREKKERFSLILESASTNQTSMYLCASSDGPGLTYNEQFFGPGTRLTVL.